This entry lists 8 T cell receptor beta chains sequenced from one sample in a study of a mutant IDH1 vaccine in newly diagnosed glioma. The time point here: week 35, safety follow-up. In every dose of vaccine, 300 ug of mutant IDH1 20-mer peptide was given alongside topical imiquimod. Clones were read by immunoSEQ multiplex PCR, and TCRdb kept only the in-frame ones, dropping some. The data contain tens of thousands of clones, approximately 87% of them singletons. Their antigens are not known. The sequenced sample was PBMCs, obtained from a glioma patient whose treatment included an IDH1 peptide vaccine. Every receptor here comes from a man aged 40-49 years with glioma.

The chain joins TRBV7-9 to TRBJ2-3; 7 nucleotides line up with TRBD1. Per the germline V gene, CDR1 is SEHNR and CDR2 is FQNEAQ (reference sequence). The CDR3 has 16 residues. Germline trimming cut 4 bases from V and 2 bases from J; bases unmatched to any gene: 9. For the CDR3, the DNA is TGTGCCAGCAGCTCCGGACAGGTCTATCCCACAGATACGCAGTATTTT. Its protein product is CASSSGQVYPTDTQYF. Variable domain in full (rest from reference TRBV7-9 and TRBJ2-3): DTGVSQNPRHKITKRGQNVTFRCDPISEHNRLYWYRQTLGQGPEFLTYFQNEAQLEKSRLLSDRFSAERPKGSFSTLEIQRTEQGDSAMYLCASSSGQVYPTDTQYFGPGTRLTVL.

The rearrangement joins TRBV27 to TRBJ2-3; TRBD1 might be the D (6 bases). This CDR3 spans 13 amino acids. V was cut by 6 bases and J by 3 bases, with 10 bases left in between. Germline V gives CDR1 MNHEY, CDR2 SMNVEV (reference sequence). CDR3: CASRATGTDTQYF. The CDR3 nucleotides are TGTGCCAGCAGGGCCACAGGGACAGATACGCAGTATTTT.

V usage is TRBV2 and J usage is TRBJ2-1; 7 nucleotides align to TRBD2. V was clipped by 0 bases and J by 4 bases; unmatched bases: 9. The germline V gene encodes CDR1 SNHLY and CDR2 FYNNEI. This CDR3 has 17 residues. The CDR3 loop reads CASSEAEASGVYNEQFF. The CDR3 region has the DNA TGTGCCAGCAGTGAAGCTGAGGCTAGCGGAGTGTACAATGAGCAGTTCTTC.

V usage is TRBV4-2 and J usage is TRBJ1-1; D uncertain. Germline V lookup: CDR1 LGHNA, CDR2 YNFKEQ. V was pared by 0 bases and J by 1 base, with 12 bases between. The CDR3 totals 16 residues. CDR3 DNA: TGTGCCAGCAGCCAAGAAGGGTCCTACCGGAACACTGAAGCTTTCTTT. Translating gives CASSQEGSYRNTEAFF.

The V call is TRBV27, the J call TRBJ2-1, with 14 bases that match TRBD2. Germline V gene sequence: CDR1 MNHEY, CDR2 SMNVEV (reference sequence). J gave up 8 bases and V 4 bases, and 16 bases lay outside the gene matches. The CDR3 runs to 19 residues. CDR3 sequence reads: CASSSRLAGGPSASHEQFF. For the CDR3, the DNA is TGTGCCAGCAGTTCTCGACTAGCGGGAGGGCCGAGCGCATCGCATGAGCAGTTCTTC.

This chain joins TRBV18 and TRBJ2-1; possibly TRBD2 for D (6 bases). V lost 3 bases and J 5 bases, leaving 11 bases between the germline ends. Germline V gene lookup returns CDR1 KGHSH and CDR2 LQKENI. The CDR3 consists of 14 residues. DNA of the CDR3: TGTGCCAGCTCACCCACCGGAGGGGACAATGAGCAGTTCTTC. Its translation is CASSPTGGDNEQFF.

In nucleotides, the CDR3 is TGTGCTAGTGGTTTGGCCCTCGACAAGACTGAAGCTTTCTTT. It yields the protein CASGLALDKTEAFF. J is TRBJ1-1 and V is TRBV12-5, with D unclear. Germline-derived CDR1 and CDR2 are LGHNT and FRNRAP. This CDR3 is 14 amino acids long. The V end was cut by 1 base, the J end by 5 bases, with 11 bases between.

This chain connects TRBV7-6 to TRBJ1-4; a weak D match, TRBD1 (5 bases). In germline, CDR1 is SGHVS, CDR2 FNYEAQ. The CDR3 is 14 amino acids. Trimming stripped 1 base from V and 7 bases from J, with 10 bases between. CDR3 nucleotide sequence: TGTGCCAGCAGCTTAGGACAGTCGAGTGAAAAACTGTTTTTT. The encoded protein is CASSLGQSSEKLFF.